The T cell receptor (beta chain) under discussion was sequenced for a study of blood T cell repertoires in COVID-19. Study information: The United States, Italy and Spain supplied acute and convalescent COVID-19 samples.

The assay was immunoSEQ multiplex PCR, and TCRdb's table has in-frame clones only and misses some. The sample records a few hundred thousand clones, approximately 85% being singletons. This clone was recorded only once. This receptor was identified in a man aged 45 to 65 with active or convalescent COVID-19. The sample consisted of peripheral blood.

CDR3 in amino acids: CASSWDTTTGELFF. CDR3 DNA sequence: TGTGCCAGCAGCTGGGACACCACCACCGGGGAGCTGTTTTTT. V is TRBV7-7 and J is TRBJ2-2; possibly TRBD1 for D (6 bases). V lost 4 bases and J 4 bases, leaving 10 bases between the germline ends. Per the germline V gene, CDR1 is SSHAT and CDR2 is FNYEAQ (reference sequence). CDR3 size: 14 residues.